This T cell receptor beta chain was captured by sequencing in a study of T cells expressing NK-cell markers. On the study more broadly: Repertoires of TCR beta were obtained from T cells sorted as CD3+CD56+NKG2C+, CD3+CD56+NKG2C- and CD3+CD56-NKG2C+. The authors sequenced eight donors, of whom seven were HCMV-seropositive and one was seronegative. General study points: Dominant NKG2C+ clonotypes made up 1.0-7.0% of CD8+ T cells in a handful of donors.

After re-calling the 5' RACE reads, TCRdb lists one entry per CDR3 protein, DNA absent. This sample lists fewer than 400,000 distinct CDR3 sequences; its ten largest clones have roughly 5.2%. Per the germline V gene, CDR1 is SGHDT and CDR2 is YYEEEE. The CDR3 sequence is 15 residues long. About this clonotype: Its antigen is undetermined.

This chain uses TRBV5-6 with TRBJ2-3. Sequencing was carried out using blood T cells: a sorted CD56 or NKG2C T cell subset, CD4+ or CD8+ T cells, or bulk PBMC T cells (not recorded which). The sequence derives from a man aged 18 to 69 in good health. CDR3 protein: CASSLSPTPTDTQYF.